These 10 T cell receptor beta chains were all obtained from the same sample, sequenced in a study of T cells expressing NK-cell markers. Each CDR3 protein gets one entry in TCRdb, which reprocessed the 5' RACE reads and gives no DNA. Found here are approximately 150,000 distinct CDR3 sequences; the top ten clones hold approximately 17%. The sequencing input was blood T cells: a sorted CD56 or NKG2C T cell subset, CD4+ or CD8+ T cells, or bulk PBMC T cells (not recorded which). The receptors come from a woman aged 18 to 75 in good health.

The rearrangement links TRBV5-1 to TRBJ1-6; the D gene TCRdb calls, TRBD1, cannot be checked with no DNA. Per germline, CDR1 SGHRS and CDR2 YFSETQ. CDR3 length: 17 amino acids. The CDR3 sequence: CASSLGQGAGNRSPLHF.

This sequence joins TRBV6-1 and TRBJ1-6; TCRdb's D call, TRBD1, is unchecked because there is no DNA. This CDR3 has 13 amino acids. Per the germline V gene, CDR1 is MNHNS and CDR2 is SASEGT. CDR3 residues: CASSEQGKGPLHF.

CDR3 region: CSARNYRLAQPTYEQYF. The chain is built from TRBV20-1 and TRBJ2-7; TCRdb picks TRBD2, but there is no DNA to check that call. CDR1 and CDR2 (germline): DFQATT, SNEGSKA (reference sequence). The CDR3 runs to 17 residues.

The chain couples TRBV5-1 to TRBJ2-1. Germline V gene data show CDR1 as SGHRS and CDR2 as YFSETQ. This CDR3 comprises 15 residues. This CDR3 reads CASSLVRRSYNEQFF.

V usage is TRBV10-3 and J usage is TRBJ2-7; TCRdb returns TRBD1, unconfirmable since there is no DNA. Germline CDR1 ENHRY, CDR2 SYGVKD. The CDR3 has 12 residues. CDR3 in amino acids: CAISDRGQEQYF.

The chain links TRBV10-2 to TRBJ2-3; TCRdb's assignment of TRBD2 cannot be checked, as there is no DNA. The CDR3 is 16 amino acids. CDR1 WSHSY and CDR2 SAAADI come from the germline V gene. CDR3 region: CASTPGYGGGSDTQYF.

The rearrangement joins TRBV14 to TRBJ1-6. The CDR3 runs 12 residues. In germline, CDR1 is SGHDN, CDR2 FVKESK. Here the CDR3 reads CASSQSGTPLHF.

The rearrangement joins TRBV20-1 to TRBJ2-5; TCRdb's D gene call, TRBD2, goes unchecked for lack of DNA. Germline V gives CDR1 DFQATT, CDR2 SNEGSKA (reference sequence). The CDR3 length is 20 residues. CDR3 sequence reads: CSARARKRASRVGGGETQYF.

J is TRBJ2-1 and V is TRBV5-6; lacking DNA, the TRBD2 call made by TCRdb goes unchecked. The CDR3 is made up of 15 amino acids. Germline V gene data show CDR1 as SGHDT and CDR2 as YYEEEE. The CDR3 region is CASSVGLARTYEQFF.

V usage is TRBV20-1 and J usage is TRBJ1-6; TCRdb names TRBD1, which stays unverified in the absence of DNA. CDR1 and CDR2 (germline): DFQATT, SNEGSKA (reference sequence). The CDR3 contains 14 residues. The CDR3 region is CSAEQGLGNSPLHF.